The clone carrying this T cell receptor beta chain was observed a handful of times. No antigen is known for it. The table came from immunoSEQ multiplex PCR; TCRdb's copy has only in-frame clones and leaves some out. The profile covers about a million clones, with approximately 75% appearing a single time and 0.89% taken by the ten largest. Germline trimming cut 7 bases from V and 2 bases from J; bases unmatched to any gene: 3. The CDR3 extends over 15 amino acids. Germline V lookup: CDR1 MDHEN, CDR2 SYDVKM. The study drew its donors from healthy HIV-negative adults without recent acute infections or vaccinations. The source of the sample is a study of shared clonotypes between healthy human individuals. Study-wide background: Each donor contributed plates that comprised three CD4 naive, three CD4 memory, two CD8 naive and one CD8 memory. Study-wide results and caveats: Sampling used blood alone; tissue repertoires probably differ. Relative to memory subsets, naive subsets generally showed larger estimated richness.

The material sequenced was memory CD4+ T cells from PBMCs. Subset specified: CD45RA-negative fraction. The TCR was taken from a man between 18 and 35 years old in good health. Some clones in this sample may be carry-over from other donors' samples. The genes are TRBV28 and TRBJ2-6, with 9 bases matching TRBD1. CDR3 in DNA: TGTGCCAGCAACGGACAGGGGACTGGGGCCAACGTCCTGACTTTC. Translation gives CASNGQGTGANVLTF.